The 9 T cell receptor beta chains presented below share a single source sample, sequenced in a study of shared clonotypes between healthy human individuals. Terminally differentiated effector memory CD45RA+ cells were left out of the naive CD8 fraction, which was CD45RO-negative and positively selected for CCR7. Assay used: immunoSEQ multiplex PCR; TCRdb lists only in-frame clones, some missing. This sample has 2 million or so clones, with approximately 94% found just once. Sequencing used naive CD8+ T cells sorted from blood. The receptors stem from a man aged 18 to 30 in good health.

The chain recombines TRBV4-1 with TRBJ1-5, with D possibly matching TRBD1 (5 bases). CDR1 MGHRA and CDR2 YSYEKL come from the germline V gene. V dropped 0 bases and J dropped 7 bases, with 13 bases sitting between them. The CDR3 is made up of 15 amino acids. The chain's CDR3 is CASSQDNGGAQPQHF. DNA of the CDR3: TGCGCCAGCAGCCAAGATAACGGGGGAGCCCAGCCCCAGCATTTT.

This chain joins TRBV27 and TRBJ2-1; D is perhaps TRBD2 (6 bases). The CDR3 length is 15 residues. The germline CDR1 and CDR2 sequences are MNHEY and SMNVEV (reference sequence). V was shortened by 7 bases and J by 2 bases, with 15 bases between the two germline ends. Written as DNA, the CDR3 is TGTGCCAGCACCTTGGGGGGACCTCCCTACAATGAGCAGTTCTTC. Its protein product is CASTLGGPPYNEQFF.

This chain links TRBV6-1 with TRBJ1-6; D is possibly TRBD1 (6 bases). Per germline, CDR1 MNHNS and CDR2 SASEGT. V lost 1 base and J 10 bases, leaving 11 bases between the germline ends. CDR3 length: 14 residues. The CDR3 DNA is TGTGCCAGCAGTGAAGGCTGGGGGCGATCACCCCTCCACTTT. It specifies CASSEGWGRSPLHF.

The rearrangement links TRBV27 to TRBJ2-1; 8 bases align to TRBD2. The CDR3 extends over 15 amino acids. The germline CDR1 and CDR2 sequences are MNHEY and SMNVEV (reference sequence). V trimming: 6 bases; J trimming: 1 base; junction bases outside the gene matches: 5. CDR3 in amino acids: CASRSERESYNEQFF. CDR3 DNA sequence: TGTGCCAGCAGATCAGAGCGGGAGTCCTACAATGAGCAGTTCTTC.

The chain couples TRBV30 to TRBJ2-4, with D perhaps being TRBD1 or TRBD2 (6 bases each). Trimming left V 6 bases short and J 1 base short, with 16 bases between. CDR1 is GTSNPN, CDR2 SVGIG, per germline (reference sequence). CDR3 length equals 15 residues. CDR3 in DNA: TGTGCCTGTATGACAGGACGGGAGGCCAAAAACATTCAGTACTTC. It is translated as CACMTGREAKNIQYF.

The V and J genes are TRBV4-3 and TRBJ2-3; D may match TRBD1 or TRBD2 (5 bases each). CDR1 and CDR2 from the germline V gene are LGHNA and YSLEER. The CDR3 length is 17 residues. V gave up 0 bases and J gave up 5 bases, with 18 bases separating them. The CDR3 DNA is TGCGCCAGCAGCCAAGAGGGGGTTCGGGCTATAGGAGATACGCAGTATTTT. Encoded protein: CASSQEGVRAIGDTQYF.

The chain uses TRBV25-1 and TRBJ2-1; TRBD2 matches 10 bases. Germline V gene sequence: CDR1 MGHDK, CDR2 SYGVNS. The CDR3 has 18 amino acids. The V segment lost 4 bases and the J segment 0 bases; nucleotides outside the gene matches: 9. CDR3 sequence: CASSATGASGSSYNEQFF. The CDR3 nucleotides read TGTGCCAGCAGTGCGACCGGGGCTAGCGGGAGCTCCTACAATGAGCAGTTCTTC.

This clone was detected once. The chain combines TRBV2 with TRBJ2-7, with 10 bases that match TRBD1. Looked up from germline, CDR1 is SNHLY and CDR2 is FYNNEI. This CDR3 contains 17 residues. V lost 4 bases and J lost 0; bases outside the gene matches: 9. The CDR3 region has the DNA TGTGCCAGCAGTGTTCACCCGGGGGACAGGGGCTCCTACGAGCAGTACTTC. Translation gives CASSVHPGDRGSYEQYF.

The genes are TRBV27 and TRBJ2-1; no firm D call. The V gene's germline CDR1 is MNHEY and CDR2 SMNVEV (reference sequence). With 4 bases removed from V and 0 bases from J, the gap between germline ends came to 13 bases. The CDR3 has 16 amino acids. For the CDR3, the DNA is TGTGCCAGCAGTTCCTCGGCAGGCCTCTCCTACAATGAGCAGTTCTTC. This gives the protein CASSSSAGLSYNEQFF.